This section outlines one TCR beta chain sequence together with its context. This entry is derived from a study of cytomegalovirus exposure and HLA in healthy donors. Clones were read by immunoSEQ multiplex PCR, and TCRdb kept only the in-frame ones, dropping some. This table has some 120,000 clones, about 94% appearing once. The V gene's germline CDR1 is LNHNV and CDR2 YYDKDF (reference sequence). This CDR3 comprises 14 residues. The J segment lost 6 bases and the V segment lost 0 bases, leaving 2 bases of the junction unmatched. This sequence joins TRBV15 and TRBJ1-3; the match to TRBD1 covers 7 bases. Sequenced input: PBMCs. This clonotype was sampled from a woman aged 18-29 years in good health and CMV-seronegative. CDR3 sequence: CATSRDRGENTIYF. Here the CDR3 DNA reads TGTGCCACCAGCAGAGACAGGGGGGAAAACACCATATATTTT.